The 13 T cell receptor beta chains in this list originate from one sample, sequenced in a study of Ad26.COV2.S vaccination and SARS-CoV-2 variants (dated by TCRdb to the early 2020s). This sample's treatment or condition label indicates: 15 to 20 received Ad26.COV2.S at low or high dose, single or two shots; 5 received placebo; per-sample allocation not given. Repertoires of vaccine and placebo recipients were sequenced from samples collected on day 63 after the first injection. Library creation used the immunoSEQ multiplex PCR assay. The source is immuneACCESS, and TCRdb retained only in-frame sequences with V and J called. Part of the clones is not carried over; for the studies checked, unresolved V genes explain less than half of this, and the remainder is unexplained. Across this sample there are approximately 240,000 clones, with 88% seen only once. The top ten clones comprise roughly 10% of the sample.

Material: peripheral blood, obtained in a trial of Ad26.COV2.S vaccine versus placebo. These receptor sequences come from a person aged 18-65 years who received the Ad26.COV2.S COVID-19 vaccine or a placebo.

The genes are TRBV7-2 and TRBJ2-3, with TRBD1 as a possible D gene (6 bases). Germline CDR1 is SGHTA and CDR2 is FQGNSA. Trimming pared 5 bases from V and 6 bases from J, leaving 12 bases between. The CDR3 is made up of 13 amino acids. CDR3: CASSPQRGDTQYF. CDR3 nucleotide sequence: TGTGCCAGCAGCCCCCAGAGGGGGGATACGCAGTATTTT.

The CDR3 protein is CASSVGLGSGTGWRNTIYF. CDR3 sequence (DNA): TGTGCCAGCAGCGTAGGACTTGGTTCGGGGACGGGCTGGAGAAACACCATATATTTT. V and J are TRBV9 and TRBJ1-3, with a weak D call TRBD1 (5 bases). Trimming took 0 bases from V and 5 from J, leaving 24 bases between them. The germline V gene has CDR1 SGDLS and CDR2 YYNGEE. The CDR3 loop spans 19 amino acids.

CDR3: CASSTKELVAGKTGELFF. For the CDR3, the DNA is TGTGCCAGCAGCACAAAGGAGTTGGTAGCGGGGAAAACCGGGGAGCTGTTTTTT. This sequence joins TRBV5-6 and TRBJ2-2, with 8 bases fitting TRBD2. CDR3 length: 18 amino acids. Looked up from germline, CDR1 is SGHDT and CDR2 is YYEEEE. Unmatched junction bases numbered 16, after V lost 4 bases and J lost 5 bases.

The chain joins TRBV7-2 to TRBJ2-7; 8 bases are shared with TRBD2. The V segment lost 5 bases and the J segment 3 bases; nucleotides outside the gene matches: 6. There are 14 residues in the CDR3. From germline, CDR1 is SGHTA and CDR2 FQGNSA. CDR3 sequence (DNA): TGTGCCAGCAGCCTGGAAGCGGGGGACTACGAGCAGTACTTC. Translated: CASSLEAGDYEQYF. Variable domain in full (rest from reference TRBV7-2 and TRBJ2-7): GAGVSQSPSNKVTEKGKDVELRCDPISGHTALYWYRQSLGQGLEFLIYFQGNSAPDKSGLPSDRFSAERTGGSVSTLTIQRTQQEDSAVYLCASSLEAGDYEQYFGPGTRLTVT.

The chain uses TRBV2 and TRBJ1-2; D unresolved. CDR3 length: 12 residues. Germline V gene data show CDR1 as SNHLY and CDR2 as FYNNEI. V lost 0 bases and J 8 bases, leaving 7 bases between the germline ends. The CDR3 nucleotides are TGTGCCAGCAGTGAAGCGGGCGAGGGCTACACCTTC. Translating gives CASSEAGEGYTF.

The rearrangement uses TRBV9 and TRBJ2-1; 10 bases fit TRBD2. CDR1 is SGDLS and CDR2 is YYNGEE in the germline V gene. The J segment lost 0 bases and the V segment lost 0 bases, leaving 3 bases of the junction unmatched. The CDR3 loop spans 17 amino acids. CDR3 sequence reads: CASSVVASGSSYNEQFF. In DNA form, the CDR3 reads TGTGCCAGCAGCGTAGTTGCTAGCGGGAGCTCCTACAATGAGCAGTTCTTC. The full variable domain, with the rest looked up from reference TRBV9 and TRBJ2-1, is DSGVTQTPKHLITATGQRVTLRCSPRSGDLSVYWYQQSLDQGLQFLIQYYNGEERAKGNILERFSAQQFPDLHSELNLSSLELGDSALYFCASSVVASGSSYNEQFFGPGTRLTVL.

This rearrangement joins TRBV9 to TRBJ2-3, with 7 nucleotides matching TRBD2. The CDR3 loop spans 12 amino acids. Trimming cost V 4 bases and J 6 bases; bases outside gene matches: 2. The germline V gene has CDR1 SGDLS and CDR2 YYNGEE. CDR3 DNA sequence: TGTGCCAGCAGCCTACTAGCGGATACGCAGTATTTT. Amino acid sequence: CASSLLADTQYF. The full variable domain, with the rest looked up from reference TRBV9 and TRBJ2-3, is DSGVTQTPKHLITATGQRVTLRCSPRSGDLSVYWYQQSLDQGLQFLIQYYNGEERAKGNILERFSAQQFPDLHSELNLSSLELGDSALYFCASSLLADTQYFGPGTRLTVL.

The rearrangement links TRBV28 to TRBJ2-7; 7 nucleotides line up with TRBD1. Germline trimming cut 3 bases from V and 2 bases from J; bases unmatched to any gene: 13. Germline values: CDR1 MDHEN, CDR2 SYDVKM. The CDR3 contains 17 residues. CDR3 sequence reads: CASSFPSPGQITYEQYF. CDR3 bases: TGTGCCAGCAGTTTCCCCTCTCCGGGACAGATCACCTACGAGCAGTACTTC.

The V call is TRBV27, the J call TRBJ1-1, with 8 bases lining up with TRBD1. The CDR3 contains 15 residues. J gave up 4 bases and V 5 bases, and 9 bases lay outside the gene matches. From germline, CDR1 is MNHEY and CDR2 SMNVEV (reference sequence). CDR3 sequence reads: CASSEPRGLSTEAFF. CDR3 bases: TGTGCCAGCAGTGAACCCAGGGGGCTTAGCACTGAAGCTTTCTTT.

This clone showed up just a few times. The chain joins TRBV3-1 (or the pseudogene TRBV3-2) to TRBJ1-6; TRBD1 might be the D (6 bases). Per germline, CDR1 LGHDT and CDR2 YNNKEL (reference sequence). This CDR3 comprises 13 residues. V was pared by 0 bases and J by 14 bases, with 11 bases between. The CDR3 DNA follows: TGTGCCAGCAGCCAAGATGGGGGGGCCACCCTCCACTTT. Translation gives CASSQDGGATLHF.

The rearrangement uses TRBV5-4 and TRBJ2-7; 7 bases line up with TRBD2. Germline lookup yields CDR1 SGHNT and CDR2 YYREEE (reference sequence). This CDR3 has 16 amino acids. V shed 0 bases, J shed 2 bases, and the junction held 8 bases outside the gene matches. CDR3 sequence: CASSLAGGTSPYEQYF. The DNA for the CDR3 is TGTGCCAGCAGCTTGGCCGGGGGGACGAGCCCCTACGAGCAGTACTTC. The whole variable domain, remainder taken from reference TRBV5-4 and TRBJ2-7, is ETGVTQSPTHLIKTRGQQVTLRCSSQSGHNTVSWYQQALGQGPQFIFQYYREEENGRGNFPPRFSGLQFPNYSSELNVNALELDDSALYLCASSLAGGTSPYEQYFGPGTRLTVT.

This clone was detected once. The V and J genes are TRBV29-1 and TRBJ2-7; possibly TRBD1 for D (6 bases). Germline CDR1 is SQVTM and CDR2 is ANQGSEA. Trimming stripped 8 bases from V and 3 bases from J, with 14 bases between. This CDR3 region has 12 residues. The CDR3 here is CSYRQANYEQYF. CDR3 DNA sequence: TGCAGCTACAGACAGGCTAACTACGAGCAGTACTTC.

The chain couples TRBV5-4 to TRBJ1-1, with TRBD1 as a possible D gene (5 bases). The V gene's germline CDR1 is SGHNT and CDR2 YYREEE (reference sequence). Between the trimmed V and J ends, which lost 0 bases and 5 bases, there was a span of 11 bases. The CDR3 is 14 residues long. CDR3: CASSLVGVGTEAFF. In DNA form, the CDR3 reads TGTGCCAGCAGCTTGGTAGGGGTAGGGACTGAAGCTTTCTTT.